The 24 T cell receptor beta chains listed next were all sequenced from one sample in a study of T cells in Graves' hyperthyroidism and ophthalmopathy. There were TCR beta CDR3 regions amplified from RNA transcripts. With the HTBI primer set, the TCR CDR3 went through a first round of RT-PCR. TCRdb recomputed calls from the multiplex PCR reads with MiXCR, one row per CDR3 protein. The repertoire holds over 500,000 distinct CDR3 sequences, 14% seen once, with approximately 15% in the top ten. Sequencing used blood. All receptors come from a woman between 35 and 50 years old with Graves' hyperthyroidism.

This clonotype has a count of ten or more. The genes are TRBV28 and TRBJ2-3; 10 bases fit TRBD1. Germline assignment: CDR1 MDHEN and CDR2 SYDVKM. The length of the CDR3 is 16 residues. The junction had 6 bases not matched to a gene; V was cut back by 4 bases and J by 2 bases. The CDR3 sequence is CASSSWTGGDTDTQYF. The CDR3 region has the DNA TGTGCCAGCAGTTCATGGACAGGGGGGGACACAGATACGCAGTATTTT.

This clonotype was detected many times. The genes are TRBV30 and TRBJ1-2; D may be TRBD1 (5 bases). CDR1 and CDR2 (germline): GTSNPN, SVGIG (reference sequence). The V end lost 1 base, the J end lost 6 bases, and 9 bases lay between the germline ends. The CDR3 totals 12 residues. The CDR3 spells CAWSEGLDGYTF. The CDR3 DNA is TGTGCCTGGAGTGAGGGGCTGGATGGCTACACCTTC.

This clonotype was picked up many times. CDR3 sequence (DNA): TGTGCCAGCAGTTCTATCCCCCGTTCCGGACAGGGACTGGGTTACGAGCAGTACTTC. Translating gives CASSSIPRSGQGLGYEQYF. The chain recombines TRBV28 with TRBJ2-7, with 8 bases fitting TRBD1. The CDR3 is 19 amino acids. Germline assignment: CDR1 MDHEN and CDR2 SYDVKM. The trim removed 4 bases at V and 4 bases at J, leaving 21 bases unmatched.

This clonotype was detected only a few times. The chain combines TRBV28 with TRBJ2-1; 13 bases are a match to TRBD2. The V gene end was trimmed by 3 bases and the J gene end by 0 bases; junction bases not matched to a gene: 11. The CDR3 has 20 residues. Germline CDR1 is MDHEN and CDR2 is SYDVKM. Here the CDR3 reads CASSFSLLAGGPLSYNEQFF. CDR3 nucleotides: TGTGCCAGCAGTTTCTCCCTACTAGCGGGAGGGCCTCTCTCCTACAATGAGCAGTTCTTC.

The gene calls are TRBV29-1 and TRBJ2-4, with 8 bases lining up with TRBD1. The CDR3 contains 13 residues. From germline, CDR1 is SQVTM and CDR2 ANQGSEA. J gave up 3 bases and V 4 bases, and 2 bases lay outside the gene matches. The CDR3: CSVGTGSKNIQYF. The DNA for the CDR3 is TGCAGCGTTGGGACAGGGAGCAAAAACATTCAGTACTTC. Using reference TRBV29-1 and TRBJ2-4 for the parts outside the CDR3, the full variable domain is SAVISQKPSRDICQRGTSLTIQCQVDSQVTMMFWYRQQPGQSLTLIATANQGSEATYESGFVIDKFPISRPNLTFSTLTVSNMSPEDSSIYLCSVGTGSKNIQYFGAGTRLSVL.

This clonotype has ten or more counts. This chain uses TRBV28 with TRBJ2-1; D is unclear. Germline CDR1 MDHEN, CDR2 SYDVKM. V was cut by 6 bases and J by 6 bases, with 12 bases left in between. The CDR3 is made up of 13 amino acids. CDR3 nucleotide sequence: TGTGCCAGCAGCCCCCAAAGGGCCAATGAGCAGTTCTTC. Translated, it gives CASSPQRANEQFF.

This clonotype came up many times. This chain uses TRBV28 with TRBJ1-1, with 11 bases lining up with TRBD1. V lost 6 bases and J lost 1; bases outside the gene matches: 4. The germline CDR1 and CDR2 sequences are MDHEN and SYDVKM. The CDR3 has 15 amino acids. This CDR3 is CASRGGQGGNTEAFF. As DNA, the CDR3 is TGTGCCAGCAGGGGGGGACAGGGGGGGAACACTGAAGCTTTCTTT.

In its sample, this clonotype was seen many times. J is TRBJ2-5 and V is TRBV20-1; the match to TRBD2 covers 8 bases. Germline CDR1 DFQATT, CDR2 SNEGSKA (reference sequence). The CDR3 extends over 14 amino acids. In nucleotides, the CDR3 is TGCAGCCTGAGGTGGGGACTAGTCAGAGAGACCCAGTACTTC. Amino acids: CSLRWGLVRETQYF.

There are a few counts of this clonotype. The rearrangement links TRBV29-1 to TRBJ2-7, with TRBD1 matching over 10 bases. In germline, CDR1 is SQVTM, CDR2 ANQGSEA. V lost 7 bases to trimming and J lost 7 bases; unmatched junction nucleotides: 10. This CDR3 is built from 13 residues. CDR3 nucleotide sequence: TGCAGCGCCGAATCCGGGACAGGGGAAGAGCAGTACTTC. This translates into CSAESGTGEEQYF.

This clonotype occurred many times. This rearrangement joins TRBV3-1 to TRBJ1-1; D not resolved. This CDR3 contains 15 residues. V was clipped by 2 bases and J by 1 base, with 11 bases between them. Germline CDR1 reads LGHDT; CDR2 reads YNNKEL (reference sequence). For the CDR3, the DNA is TGTGCCAGCAGCCAAATGTTAGCCGCGAACACTGAAGCTTTCTTT. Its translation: CASSQMLAANTEAFF.

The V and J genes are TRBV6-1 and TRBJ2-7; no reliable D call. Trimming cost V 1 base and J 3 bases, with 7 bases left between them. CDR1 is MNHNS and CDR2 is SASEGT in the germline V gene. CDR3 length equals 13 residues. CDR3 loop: CASSEVGRYEQYF. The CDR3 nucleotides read TGTGCCAGCAGTGAAGTCGGTCGCTACGAGCAGTACTTC.

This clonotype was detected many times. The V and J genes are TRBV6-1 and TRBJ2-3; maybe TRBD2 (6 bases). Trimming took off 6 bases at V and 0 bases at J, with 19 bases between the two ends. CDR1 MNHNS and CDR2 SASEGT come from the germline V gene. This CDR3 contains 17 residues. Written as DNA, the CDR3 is TGTGCCAGCAGCCCCTCGGACGGGAGCACTAGCACAGATACGCAGTATTTT. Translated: CASSPSDGSTSTDTQYF.

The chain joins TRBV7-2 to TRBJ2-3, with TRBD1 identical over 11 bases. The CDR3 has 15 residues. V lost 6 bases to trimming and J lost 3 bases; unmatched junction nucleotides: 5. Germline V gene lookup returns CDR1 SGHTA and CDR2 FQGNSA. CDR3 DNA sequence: TGTGCCAGCAGGTTGGGACAGGGGGAGACAGATACGCAGTATTTT. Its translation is CASRLGQGETDTQYF. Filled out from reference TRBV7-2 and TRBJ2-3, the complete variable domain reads GAGVSQSPSNKVTEKGKDVELRCDPISGHTALYWYRQSLGQGLEFLIYFQGNSAPDKSGLPSDRFSAERTGGSVSTLTIQRTQQEDSAVYLCASRLGQGETDTQYFGPGTRLTVL.

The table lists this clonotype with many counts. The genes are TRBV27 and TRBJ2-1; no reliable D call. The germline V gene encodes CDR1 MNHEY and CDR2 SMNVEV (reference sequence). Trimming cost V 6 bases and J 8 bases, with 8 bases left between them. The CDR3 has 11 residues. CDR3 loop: CASRPSDEQFF. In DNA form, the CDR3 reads TGTGCCAGCAGACCCAGTGATGAGCAGTTCTTC.

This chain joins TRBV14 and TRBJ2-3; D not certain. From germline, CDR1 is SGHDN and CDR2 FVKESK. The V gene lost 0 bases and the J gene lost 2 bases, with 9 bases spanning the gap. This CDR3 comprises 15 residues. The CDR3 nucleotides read TGTGCCAGCAGCCAAGACCCTGGTGACACAGATACGCAGTATTTT. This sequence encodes CASSQDPGDTDTQYF.

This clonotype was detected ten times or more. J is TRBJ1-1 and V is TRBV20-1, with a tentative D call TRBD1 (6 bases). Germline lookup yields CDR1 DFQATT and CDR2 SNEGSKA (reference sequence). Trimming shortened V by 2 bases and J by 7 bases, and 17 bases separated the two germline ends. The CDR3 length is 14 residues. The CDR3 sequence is CSARSGQLRGEAFF. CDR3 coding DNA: TGCAGTGCTAGATCCGGACAGTTGAGGGGTGAAGCTTTCTTT.

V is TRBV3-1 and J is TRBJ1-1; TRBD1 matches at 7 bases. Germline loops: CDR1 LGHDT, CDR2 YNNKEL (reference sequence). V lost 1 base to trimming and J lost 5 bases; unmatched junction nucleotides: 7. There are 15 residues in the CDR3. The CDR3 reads CASSQGSGGGTEAFF. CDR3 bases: TGTGCCAGCAGCCAAGGTTCAGGGGGTGGGACTGAAGCTTTCTTT.

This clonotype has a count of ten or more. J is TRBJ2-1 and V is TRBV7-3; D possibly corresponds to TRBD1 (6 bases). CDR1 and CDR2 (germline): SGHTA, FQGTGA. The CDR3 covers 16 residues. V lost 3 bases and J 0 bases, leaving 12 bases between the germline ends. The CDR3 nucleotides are TGTGCCAGCAGCTTGACAAGGGGGAGCTCCTACAATGAGCAGTTCTTC. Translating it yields CASSLTRGSSYNEQFF. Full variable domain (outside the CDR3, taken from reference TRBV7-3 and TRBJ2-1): GAGVSQTPSNKVTEKGKYVELRCDPISGHTALYWYRQSLGQGPEFLIYFQGTGAADDSGLPNDRFFAVRPEGSVSTLKIQRTERGDSAVYLCASSLTRGSSYNEQFFGPGTRLTVL.

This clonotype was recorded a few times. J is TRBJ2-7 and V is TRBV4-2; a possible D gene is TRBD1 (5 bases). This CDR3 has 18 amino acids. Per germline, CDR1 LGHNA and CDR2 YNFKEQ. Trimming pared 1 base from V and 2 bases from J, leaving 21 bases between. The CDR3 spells CASSQGVKGRPSTYEQYF. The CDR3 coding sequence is TGTGCCAGCAGCCAAGGTGTAAAGGGGCGACCCTCGACCTACGAGCAGTACTTC.

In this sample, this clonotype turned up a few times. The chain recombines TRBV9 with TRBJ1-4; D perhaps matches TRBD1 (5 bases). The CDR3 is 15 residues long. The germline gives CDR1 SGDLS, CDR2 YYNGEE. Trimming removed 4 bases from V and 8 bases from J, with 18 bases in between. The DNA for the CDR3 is TGTGCCAGCAGCCCAGGGACCCTAGCGGGCGAAAAACTGTTTTTT. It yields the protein CASSPGTLAGEKLFF.

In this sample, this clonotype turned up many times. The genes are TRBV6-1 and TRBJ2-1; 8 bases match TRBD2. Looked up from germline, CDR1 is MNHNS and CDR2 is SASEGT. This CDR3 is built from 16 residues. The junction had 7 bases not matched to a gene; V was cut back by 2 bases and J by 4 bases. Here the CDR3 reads CASSEPAGVIYNEQFF. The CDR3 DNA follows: TGTGCCAGCAGTGAACCAGCGGGAGTGATTTACAATGAGCAGTTCTTC.

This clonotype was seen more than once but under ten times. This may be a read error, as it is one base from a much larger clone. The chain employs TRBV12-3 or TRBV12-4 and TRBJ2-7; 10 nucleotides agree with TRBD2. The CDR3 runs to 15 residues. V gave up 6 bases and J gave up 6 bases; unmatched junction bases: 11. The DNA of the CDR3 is TGTGCCAGCAGGTTACTTTCTAGCGGGAGTTCCGAGCAGTACTTC. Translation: CASRLLSSGSSEQYF.

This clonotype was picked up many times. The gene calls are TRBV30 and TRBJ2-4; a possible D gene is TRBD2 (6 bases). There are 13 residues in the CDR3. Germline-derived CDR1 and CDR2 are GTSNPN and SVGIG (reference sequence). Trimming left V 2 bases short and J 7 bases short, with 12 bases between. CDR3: CAWSPGSGNIQYF. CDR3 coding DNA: TGTGCCTGGAGTCCCGGGAGTGGCAACATTCAGTACTTC.

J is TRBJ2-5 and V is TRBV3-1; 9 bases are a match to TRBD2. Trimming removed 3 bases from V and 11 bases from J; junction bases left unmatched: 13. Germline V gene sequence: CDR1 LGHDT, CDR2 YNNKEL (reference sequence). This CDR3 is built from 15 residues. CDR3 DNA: TGTGCCAGCAGCCAGTTGAGTAGCGGGGGACCATTACAGTACTTC. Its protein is CASSQLSSGGPLQYF.